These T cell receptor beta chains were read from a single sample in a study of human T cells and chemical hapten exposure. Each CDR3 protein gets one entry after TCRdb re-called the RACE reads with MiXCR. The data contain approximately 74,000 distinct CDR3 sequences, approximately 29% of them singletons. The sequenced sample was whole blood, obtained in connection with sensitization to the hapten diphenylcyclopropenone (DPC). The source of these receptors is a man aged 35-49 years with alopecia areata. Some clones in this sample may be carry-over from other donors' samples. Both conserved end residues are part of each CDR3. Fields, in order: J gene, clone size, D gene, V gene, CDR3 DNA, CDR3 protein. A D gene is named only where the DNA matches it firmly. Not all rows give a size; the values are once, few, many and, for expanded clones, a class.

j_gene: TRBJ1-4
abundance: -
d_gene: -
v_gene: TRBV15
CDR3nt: TGTGCCACCAGCGGGTATCTACGGGAGGAGGAAAAACTGTTTTTT
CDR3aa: CATSGYLREEEKLFF

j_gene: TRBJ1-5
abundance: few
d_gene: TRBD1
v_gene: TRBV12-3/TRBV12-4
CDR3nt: TGTGCCAGCAGCCTCGACAGGGGTGATCAGCCCCAGCATTTT
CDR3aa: CASSLDRGDQPQHF

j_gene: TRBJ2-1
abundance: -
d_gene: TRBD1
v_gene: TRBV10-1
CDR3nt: TGCGCCAGCAGCAGGACAGGGACCTACAATGAGCAGTTCTTC
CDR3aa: CASSRTGTYNEQFF

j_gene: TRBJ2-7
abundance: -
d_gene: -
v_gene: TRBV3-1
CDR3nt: TGTGCCAGCAGCCGTGGGGGCGTGGGGGAGCAGTACTTC
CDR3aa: CASSRGGVGEQYF

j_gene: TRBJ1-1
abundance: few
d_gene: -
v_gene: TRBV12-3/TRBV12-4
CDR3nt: TGTGCCAGCAGTTTACTCAGGGGCAACACTGAAGCTTTCTTT
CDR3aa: CASSLLRGNTEAFF

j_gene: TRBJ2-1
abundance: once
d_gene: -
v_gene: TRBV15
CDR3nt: TGTGCCACCAGCAGAGATAGGGGGGATGAGCAGTTCTTC
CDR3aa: CATSRDRGDEQFF

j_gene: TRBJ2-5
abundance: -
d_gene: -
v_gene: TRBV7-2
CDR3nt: TGTGCCAGCAGCTTACAGGACATACCCGCGGAGACCCAGTACTTC
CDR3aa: CASSLQDIPAETQYF

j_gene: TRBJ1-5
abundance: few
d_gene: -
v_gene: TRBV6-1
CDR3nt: TGTGCCAGCAGTAGGATGGAGCACAATCAGCCCCAGCATTTT
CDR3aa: CASSRMEHNQPQHF

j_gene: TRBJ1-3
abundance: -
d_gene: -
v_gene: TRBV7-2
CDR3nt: TGTGCCAGCAGCCCGACGCCAGGGTCTGGAAACACCATATATTTT
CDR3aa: CASSPTPGSGNTIYF

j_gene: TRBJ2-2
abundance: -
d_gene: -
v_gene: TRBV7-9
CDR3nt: TGTGCCAGCAGCTTATTGTCCTCCACCGGGGAGCTGTTTTTT
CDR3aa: CASSLLSSTGELFF

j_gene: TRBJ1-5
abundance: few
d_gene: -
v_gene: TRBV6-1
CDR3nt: TGTGCCAGCAGGAGCAGCCGGGGCAATCAGCCCCAGCATTTT
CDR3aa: CASRSSRGNQPQHF

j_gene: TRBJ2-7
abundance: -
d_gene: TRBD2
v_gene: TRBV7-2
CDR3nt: TGTGCCAGCAGCACATATAGCGGGAGGAGCTCCTACGAGCAGTACTTC
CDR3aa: CASSTYSGRSSYEQYF

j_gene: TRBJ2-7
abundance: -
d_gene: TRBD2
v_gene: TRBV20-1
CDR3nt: TGCAGTGCTAGAGATCTGGGACTAGCGGGCTACGAGCAGTACTTC
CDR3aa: CSARDLGLAGYEQYF

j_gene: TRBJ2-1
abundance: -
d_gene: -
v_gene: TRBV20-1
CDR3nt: TGCAGTGCTAGAGATTCTTATTACAATGAGCAGTTCTTC
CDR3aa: CSARDSYYNEQFF

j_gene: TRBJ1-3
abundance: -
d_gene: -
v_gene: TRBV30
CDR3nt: TGTGCCTGCCGGACAGACCGCTCTGGAAACACCATATATTTT
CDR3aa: CACRTDRSGNTIYF

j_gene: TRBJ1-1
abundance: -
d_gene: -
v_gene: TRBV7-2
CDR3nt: TGTGCCAGCAGCCTGGGGAGGAGGGGTACTGAAGCTTTCTTT
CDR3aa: CASSLGRRGTEAFF

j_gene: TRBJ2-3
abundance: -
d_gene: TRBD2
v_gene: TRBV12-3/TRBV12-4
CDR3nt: TGTGCCAGCAGCCCCGGATTCGGGGGGATCAGCACAGATACGCAGTATTTT
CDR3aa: CASSPGFGGISTDTQYF

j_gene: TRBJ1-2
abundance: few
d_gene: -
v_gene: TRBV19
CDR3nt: TGTGCCAGTAGTATGATGGACAGCATGGGAGTTGATGGCTACACCTTC
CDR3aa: CASSMMDSMGVDGYTF

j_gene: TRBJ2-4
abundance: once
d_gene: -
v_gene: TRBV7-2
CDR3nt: TGTGCCAGCAGCTTCCAGGGACTAGCCAAAAACATTCAGTACTTC
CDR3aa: CASSFQGLAKNIQYF

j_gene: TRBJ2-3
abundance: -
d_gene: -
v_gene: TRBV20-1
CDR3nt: TGCAGTGCTAGAGATGGGAGCAGGGTAGATACGCAGTATTTT
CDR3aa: CSARDGSRVDTQYF

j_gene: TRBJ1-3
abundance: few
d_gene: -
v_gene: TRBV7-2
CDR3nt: TGTGCCAGCAGCTTACAGCCACCGAACTCTGGAAACACCATATATTTT
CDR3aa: CASSLQPPNSGNTIYF

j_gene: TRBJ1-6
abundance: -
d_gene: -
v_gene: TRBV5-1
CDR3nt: TGCGCCAGCAGCCGACAGGAGCTGAGCTCCTATAATTCACCCCTCCACTTT
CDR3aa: CASSRQELSSYNSPLHF

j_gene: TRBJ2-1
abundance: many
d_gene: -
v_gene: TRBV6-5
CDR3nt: TGTGCCAGCAGTTCCAACCAATGGGGCTACAATGAGCAGTTCTTC
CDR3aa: CASSSNQWGYNEQFF

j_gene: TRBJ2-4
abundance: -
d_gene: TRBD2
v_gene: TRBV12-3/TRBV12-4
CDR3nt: TGTGCCAGCAGTTTGGCGGGAGGGCCGAAAAACATTCAGTACTTC
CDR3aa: CASSLAGGPKNIQYF

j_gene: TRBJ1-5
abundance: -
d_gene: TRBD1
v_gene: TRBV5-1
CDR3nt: TGCGCCAGCAGCTCAGGGGGTGGCAATCAGCCCCAGCATTTT
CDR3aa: CASSSGGGNQPQHF

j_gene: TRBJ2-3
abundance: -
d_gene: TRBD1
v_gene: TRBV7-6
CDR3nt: TGTGCCAGCAGCACCGGACAGGGGGCAGATACGCAGTATTTT
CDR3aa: CASSTGQGADTQYF

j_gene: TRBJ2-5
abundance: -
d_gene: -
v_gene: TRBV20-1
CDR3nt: TGCAGTGCTAGTATCCCCGGGACCCACTCGGGAGAGACCCAGTACTTC
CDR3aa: CSASIPGTHSGETQYF

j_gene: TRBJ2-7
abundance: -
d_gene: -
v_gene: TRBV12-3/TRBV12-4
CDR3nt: TGTGCCAGCAGTTTTAGGCTAGAGACCTACGAGCAGTACTTC
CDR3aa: CASSFRLETYEQYF

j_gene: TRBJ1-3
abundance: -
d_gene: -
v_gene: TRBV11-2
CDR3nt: TGTGCCAGCAGCCTGTTAGACACCATATATTTT
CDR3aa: CASSLLDTIYF

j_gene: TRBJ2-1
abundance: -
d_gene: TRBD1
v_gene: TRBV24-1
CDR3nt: TGTGCCACCAGTGATTTCAGACAGGGCGGCAATGAGCAGTTCTTC
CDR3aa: CATSDFRQGGNEQFF

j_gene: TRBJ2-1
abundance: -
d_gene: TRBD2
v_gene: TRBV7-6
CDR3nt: TGTGCCAGCAGCTTAGGTGCGGGAGGGGAGCAGTTCTTC
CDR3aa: CASSLGAGGEQFF

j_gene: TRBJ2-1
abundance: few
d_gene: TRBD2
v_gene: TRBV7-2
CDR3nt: TGTGCCAGCAGCTTAGCGGGACTAGCGGGAGTCAATGAGCAGTTCTTC
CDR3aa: CASSLAGLAGVNEQFF

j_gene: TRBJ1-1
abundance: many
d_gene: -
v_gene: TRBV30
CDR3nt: TGTGCCTGGAGGACCACTGAAGCTTTCTTT
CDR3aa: CAWRTTEAFF

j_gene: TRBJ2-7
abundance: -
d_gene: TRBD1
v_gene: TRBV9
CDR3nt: TGTGCCAGCAGCGTGCTACAGGGGGGCGAGCAGTACTTC
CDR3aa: CASSVLQGGEQYF

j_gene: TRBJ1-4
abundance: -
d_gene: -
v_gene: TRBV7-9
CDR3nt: TGTGCCAGCAGCTTAGATCCGGGATTTGACGAAAAACTGTTTTTT
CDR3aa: CASSLDPGFDEKLFF

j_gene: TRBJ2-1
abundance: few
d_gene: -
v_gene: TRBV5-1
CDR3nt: TGCGCCAGCAGCTTGGACAGGGTTGAGGATGAGCAGTTCTTC
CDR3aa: CASSLDRVEDEQFF

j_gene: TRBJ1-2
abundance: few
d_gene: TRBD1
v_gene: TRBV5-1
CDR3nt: TGCGCCAGCAGCTTGGGAGGACAGGAAGATGGCTACACCTTC
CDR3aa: CASSLGGQEDGYTF

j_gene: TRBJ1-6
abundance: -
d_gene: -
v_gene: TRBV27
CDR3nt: -
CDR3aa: CASSFGAGNSPLHF

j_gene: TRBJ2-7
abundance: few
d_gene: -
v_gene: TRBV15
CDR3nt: TGTGCCACCAGCAGAGAGGGTGCGCAGTACTTC
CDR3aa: CATSREGAQYF

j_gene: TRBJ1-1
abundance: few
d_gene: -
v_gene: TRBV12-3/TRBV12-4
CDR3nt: TGTGCCAGCAGCATTCAGGGGTGGGGCACTGAAGCTTTCTTT
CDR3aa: CASSIQGWGTEAFF